Below, one T cell receptor (beta chain) is given with its context. Its cognate antigen is unknown. Stated time point: persistent/refractory GD, antithyroid drugs over 5 years with positive TRAb. Extracted RNA from PBMCs served as the source of the TCR library. The data were obtained in a study of regulatory T cells in long-lasting Graves disease. Whole-study findings and limits: Persistent disease favored TRBV28, TRBJ1-2 and TRBJ2-5. Accuracy may have been reduced by the small sample size. TCR diversity in persistent Graves' patients was below that of newly diagnosed ones.

Library construction for TCR beta used iRepertoire HTBI primers and Arm-PCR of CDR3 regions. One entry per CDR3 protein, called by TCRdb with MiXCR from the multiplex PCR reads. The sample records hundreds of thousands of distinct CDR3 sequences, 20% to 25% being singletons. CDR1 and CDR2 from the germline V gene are SGHVS and FQNEAQ. The CDR3 length is 15 residues. With V trimmed by 5 bases and J by 10 bases, 11 bases remained unmatched. The V and J genes are TRBV7-8 and TRBJ2-1; 10 bases fit TRBD1. This TCR derives from a female donor with Graves disease. The sample here was peripheral blood mononuclear cells (PBMCs), taken when the disease was refractory, from a patient treated with antithyroid drugs. CDR3 coding DNA: TGTGCCAGCAGCCGTAGCGGACAGGGGGGTTGGGAGCAGTTCTTC. Protein product: CASSRSGQGGWEQFF. The whole variable domain, remainder taken from reference TRBV7-8 and TRBJ2-1, is GAGVSQSPRYKVAKRGQDVALRCDPISGHVSLFWYQQALGQGPEFLTYFQNEAQLDKSGLPSDRFFAERPEGSVSTLKIQRTQQEDSAVYLCASSRSGQGGWEQFFGPGTRLTVL.